Listed below are T cell receptor beta chains from one sample, sequenced in a study of blood T cell repertoires in COVID-19. Only in-frame clones appear in the TCRdb table, and some are missing; sequencing was by immunoSEQ multiplex PCR. This sample has 120,000 or so clones; 88% occur once, and the top ten carry over 1.5%. The sample taken for sequencing was peripheral blood. The receptor set was obtained from a human donor in a cohort sampled during active COVID-19. Each CDR3 is given with its conserved first and last residue. Fields, in order: J gene, V gene, clone size, D gene, CDR3 length, CDR3 DNA, CDR3 protein. The D gene is left open where the match is weak. A clone size is listed for some rows: how often the clone was seen (once, few, many), or a class if it is expanded.

J gene: TRBJ2-3
V gene: TRBV21-1
clone size: .
D gene: .
CDR3 length: 20
CDR3 DNA: .
CDR3 protein: CASSKERTVANGSGADTQYF

J gene: TRBJ1-6
V gene: TRBV5-1
clone size: .
D gene: .
CDR3 length: 14
CDR3 DNA: TGCGCCAGCAGCTCCGGCACCGCGGAGTCACCCCTCCACTTT
CDR3 protein: CASSSGTAESPLHF

J gene: TRBJ2-5
V gene: TRBV5-1
clone size: .
D gene: .
CDR3 length: 13
CDR3 DNA: TGCGCCAGCAGCTTGTTCAGACAAGAGACCCAGTACTTC
CDR3 protein: CASSLFRQETQYF

J gene: TRBJ1-3
V gene: TRBV7-2
clone size: .
D gene: .
CDR3 length: 18
CDR3 DNA: TGTGCCAGCAGCCCGTGGCCCTCCGGGGAGAACTCTGGAAACACCATATATTTT
CDR3 protein: CASSPWPSGENSGNTIYF

J gene: TRBJ1-1
V gene: TRBV3-1/TRBV3-2
clone size: .
D gene: TRBD1
CDR3 length: 14
CDR3 DNA: TGTGCCAGCAGCCGGGGGACAGGGAACACTGAAGCTTTCTTT
CDR3 protein: CASSRGTGNTEAFF

J gene: TRBJ2-1
V gene: TRBV5-6
clone size: .
D gene: .
CDR3 length: 12
CDR3 DNA: TGTGCCAGCAGCTTGGTGCAGAATGAGCAGTTCTTC
CDR3 protein: CASSLVQNEQFF

J gene: TRBJ2-5
V gene: TRBV5-1
clone size: .
D gene: TRBD2
CDR3 length: 14
CDR3 DNA: TGCGCCAGCAGCTTGTCGGGGGGTGAAGAGACCCAGTACTTC
CDR3 protein: CASSLSGGEETQYF

J gene: TRBJ2-2
V gene: TRBV4-2
clone size: .
D gene: TRBD1
CDR3 length: 16
CDR3 DNA: TGTGCCAGCAGCCCCACACAGGGGGCGGGCACCGGGGAGCTGTTTTTT
CDR3 protein: CASSPTQGAGTGELFF

J gene: TRBJ1-1
V gene: TRBV27
clone size: few
D gene: TRBD1
CDR3 length: 15
CDR3 DNA: TGTGCCAGCAGTCAGAACAGGGGGCTTCGCACTGAAGCTTTCTTT
CDR3 protein: CASSQNRGLRTEAFF

J gene: TRBJ1-5
V gene: TRBV2
clone size: .
D gene: TRBD1
CDR3 length: 15
CDR3 DNA: TGTGCCAGCAGCCAGGACAGGGGGGACAATCAGCCCCAGCATTTT
CDR3 protein: CASSQDRGDNQPQHF

J gene: TRBJ2-2
V gene: TRBV5-5
clone size: .
D gene: .
CDR3 length: 19
CDR3 DNA: TGTGCCAGCAGCTTGAGGGCCGCGCGGGGGCTGAGGAACACCGGGGAGCTGTTTTTT
CDR3 protein: CASSLRAARGLRNTGELFF

J gene: TRBJ2-1
V gene: TRBV5-1
clone size: .
D gene: TRBD2
CDR3 length: 16
CDR3 DNA: TGCGCCAGCAGCCTCGGACTAGCGGGGGGGCCCGATGAGCAGTTCTTC
CDR3 protein: CASSLGLAGGPDEQFF

J gene: TRBJ2-6
V gene: TRBV6-5
clone size: .
D gene: .
CDR3 length: 15
CDR3 DNA: TGTGCCAGCAGTTACGGGGGGGCCGGGGCCAACGTCCTGACTTTC
CDR3 protein: CASSYGGAGANVLTF

J gene: TRBJ1-3
V gene: TRBV19
clone size: .
D gene: .
CDR3 length: 14
CDR3 DNA: TGTGCCAGTCGCATACCCGGGGGACCGAACACCATATATTTT
CDR3 protein: CASRIPGGPNTIYF

J gene: TRBJ2-2
V gene: TRBV5-1
clone size: .
D gene: .
CDR3 length: 13
CDR3 DNA: TGCGCCAGCAGCTTGGAGTCTATCGGGGAGCTGTTTTTT
CDR3 protein: CASSLESIGELFF

J gene: TRBJ1-1
V gene: TRBV20-1
clone size: .
D gene: .
CDR3 length: 13
CDR3 DNA: TGCAGTGCTAGTATGGGGCGGCAGGGAGAAGCTTTCTTT
CDR3 protein: CSASMGRQGEAFF

J gene: TRBJ2-3
V gene: TRBV7-6
clone size: once
D gene: TRBD2
CDR3 length: 18
CDR3 DNA: TGTGCCAGCAGCTTATTCTCCAGCGGGATTTCTAGCACAGATACGCAGTATTTT
CDR3 protein: CASSLFSSGISSTDTQYF

J gene: TRBJ2-7
V gene: TRBV28
clone size: .
D gene: .
CDR3 length: 17
CDR3 DNA: TGTGCCAGCAGTTTATACCTCAGGGGAAGAAGCTCCTACGAGCAGTACTTC
CDR3 protein: CASSLYLRGRSSYEQYF

J gene: TRBJ2-3
V gene: TRBV29-1
clone size: .
D gene: .
CDR3 length: 15
CDR3 DNA: TGCAGCTCCCTGGGGGGGGCAGACCACCGGGATACGCAGTATTTT
CDR3 protein: CSSLGGADHRDTQYF

J gene: TRBJ1-3
V gene: TRBV6-5
clone size: once
D gene: .
CDR3 length: 15
CDR3 DNA: TGTGCCAGCAGGCCTACAGGGAACTATGGAAACACCATATATTTT
CDR3 protein: CASRPTGNYGNTIYF

J gene: TRBJ1-5
V gene: TRBV6-2/TRBV6-3
clone size: .
D gene: TRBD1
CDR3 length: 20
CDR3 DNA: TGTGCCAGCAGTCCCGCGCGCATGACAGGGATTGGGGGTTTACATCAGCCCCAGCATTTT
CDR3 protein: CASSPARMTGIGGLHQPQHF

J gene: TRBJ2-2
V gene: TRBV3-1/TRBV3-2
clone size: .
D gene: .
CDR3 length: 16
CDR3 DNA: TGTGCCAGCAGCCAAGGGGGACTCCTTGGGGTCGGGGAGCTGTTTTTT
CDR3 protein: CASSQGGLLGVGELFF

J gene: TRBJ2-2
V gene: TRBV7-9
clone size: once
D gene: .
CDR3 length: 16
CDR3 DNA: TGTGCCAGCAGCTCAGTCGGAGGCCCAGGCACCGGGGAGCTGTTTTTT
CDR3 protein: CASSSVGGPGTGELFF

J gene: TRBJ2-2
V gene: TRBV10-3
clone size: .
D gene: .
CDR3 length: 14
CDR3 DNA: TGTGCCATCAGTGACAGCGCGAACACCGGGGAGCTGTTTTTT
CDR3 protein: CAISDSANTGELFF

J gene: TRBJ2-7
V gene: TRBV7-6
clone size: few
D gene: TRBD1
CDR3 length: 16
CDR3 DNA: TGTGCCAGCAGCTTAGCTCCTGCAGGGGGTGTCTACGAGCAGTACTTC
CDR3 protein: CASSLAPAGGVYEQYF

J gene: TRBJ2-5
V gene: TRBV24-1
clone size: .
D gene: TRBD1
CDR3 length: 15
CDR3 DNA: TGTGCCACCAGTGATTCGACAGGGAGTGGGGAGACCCAGTACTTC
CDR3 protein: CATSDSTGSGETQYF

J gene: TRBJ2-2
V gene: TRBV24-1
clone size: .
D gene: TRBD2
CDR3 length: 19
CDR3 DNA: TGTGCCACCAGTGACCCCGGACTAGCGGGAGCCTCGAGGACCGGGGAGCTGTTTTTT
CDR3 protein: CATSDPGLAGASRTGELFF

J gene: TRBJ1-3
V gene: TRBV6-5
clone size: .
D gene: .
CDR3 length: 13
CDR3 DNA: TGTGCCACAATCGGGGACTCTGGAAACACCATATATTTT
CDR3 protein: CATIGDSGNTIYF

J gene: TRBJ2-7
V gene: TRBV6-5
clone size: .
D gene: .
CDR3 length: 14
CDR3 DNA: TGTGCCAGCAGGGGGGCGTACCTTTCCTACGAGCAGTACTTC
CDR3 protein: CASRGAYLSYEQYF

J gene: TRBJ2-1
V gene: TRBV5-4
clone size: .
D gene: TRBD2
CDR3 length: 15
CDR3 DNA: TGTGCCAGCAGCGTAGGACTAGCGGTTCACAATGAGCAGTTCTTC
CDR3 protein: CASSVGLAVHNEQFF

J gene: TRBJ2-3
V gene: TRBV11-2
clone size: many
D gene: TRBD2
CDR3 length: 14
CDR3 DNA: TGTGCCAGCAGCCCATCGTCTTGGGGGGGTACGCAGTATTTT
CDR3 protein: CASSPSSWGGTQYF

J gene: TRBJ1-6
V gene: TRBV4-1
clone size: .
D gene: .
CDR3 length: 15
CDR3 DNA: TGCGCCAGCAGCCCCGTGGCCCCCGGGAATTCACCCCTCCACTTT
CDR3 protein: CASSPVAPGNSPLHF

J gene: TRBJ2-7
V gene: TRBV21-1
clone size: .
D gene: .
CDR3 length: 14
CDR3 DNA: TGTGCCAGCAGCATGGACAGGGCCCCCTACGAGCAGTACTTC
CDR3 protein: CASSMDRAPYEQYF

J gene: TRBJ1-3
V gene: TRBV3-1/TRBV3-2
clone size: .
D gene: .
CDR3 length: 15
CDR3 DNA: TGTGCCAGCAGCCCCCTCCACAGTTCTGGAAACACCATATATTTT
CDR3 protein: CASSPLHSSGNTIYF

J gene: TRBJ1-1
V gene: TRBV6-4
clone size: once
D gene: .
CDR3 length: 17
CDR3 DNA: TGTGCCAGCAGTAAACTGAGATCCGGGGACTTGAACACTGAAGCTTTCTTT
CDR3 protein: CASSKLRSGDLNTEAFF

J gene: TRBJ2-5
V gene: TRBV28
clone size: .
D gene: TRBD1
CDR3 length: 14
CDR3 DNA: TGTGCCAGCAGTTTTCGGGGACAGTGGGAGACCCAGTACTTC
CDR3 protein: CASSFRGQWETQYF

J gene: TRBJ2-1
V gene: TRBV29-1
clone size: .
D gene: TRBD1
CDR3 length: 13
CDR3 DNA: TGCAGCGTTGTAGGACAGGGATACAATGAGCAGTTCTTC
CDR3 protein: CSVVGQGYNEQFF

J gene: TRBJ2-2
V gene: TRBV24-1
clone size: .
D gene: .
CDR3 length: 13
CDR3 DNA: TGTGCCACCGCAATTGGGGGGACCGGGGAGCTGTTTTTT
CDR3 protein: CATAIGGTGELFF

J gene: TRBJ2-2
V gene: TRBV6-6
clone size: .
D gene: .
CDR3 length: 11
CDR3 DNA: TGTGCCAGCTCAGGGGCCGGGGAGCTGTTTTTT
CDR3 protein: CASSGAGELFF

J gene: TRBJ2-7
V gene: TRBV18
clone size: .
D gene: TRBD2
CDR3 length: 14
CDR3 DNA: TGTGCCAGCTCCCTGACTAGCGGAACTGCCGAGCAGTACTTC
CDR3 protein: CASSLTSGTAEQYF

J gene: TRBJ1-1
V gene: TRBV6-5
clone size: .
D gene: .
CDR3 length: 14
CDR3 DNA: TGTGCCAGCAGTTACTCGGAGGGGAGCACTGAAGCTTTCTTT
CDR3 protein: CASSYSEGSTEAFF

J gene: TRBJ2-5
V gene: TRBV7-9
clone size: once
D gene: .
CDR3 length: 14
CDR3 DNA: TGTGCCAGCAGCCCCTGGGCCGAATGGGAGACCCAGTACTTC
CDR3 protein: CASSPWAEWETQYF

J gene: TRBJ2-7
V gene: TRBV7-9
clone size: .
D gene: TRBD1
CDR3 length: 14
CDR3 DNA: TGTGCCAGCAGCCCCCAGGGAAGGGGGCTCGAGCAGTACTTC
CDR3 protein: CASSPQGRGLEQYF

J gene: TRBJ2-7
V gene: TRBV29-1
clone size: .
D gene: TRBD1
CDR3 length: 15
CDR3 DNA: TGCAGCGTTGAAGATTGGAACAGGGGGCTTTCCGAGCAGTACTTC
CDR3 protein: CSVEDWNRGLSEQYF

J gene: TRBJ1-2
V gene: TRBV30
clone size: .
D gene: .
CDR3 length: 13
CDR3 DNA: TGTGCCTGGAGTGTTAGTAGGGGATACGGCTACACCTTC
CDR3 protein: CAWSVSRGYGYTF

J gene: TRBJ2-5
V gene: TRBV9
clone size: few
D gene: .
CDR3 length: 11
CDR3 DNA: TGTGCCAGCAGCGTTGTAAAGACCCAGTACTTC
CDR3 protein: CASSVVKTQYF

J gene: TRBJ2-7
V gene: TRBV5-4
clone size: .
D gene: .
CDR3 length: 12
CDR3 DNA: TGTGCCTGGGGCCTTGAATCCTACGAGCAGTACTTC
CDR3 protein: CAWGLESYEQYF

J gene: TRBJ2-7
V gene: TRBV6-5
clone size: .
D gene: .
CDR3 length: 16
CDR3 DNA: TGTGCCAGCAGTTACTCGCCCCAACGGGACAACTACGAGCAGTACTTC
CDR3 protein: CASSYSPQRDNYEQYF

J gene: TRBJ1-2
V gene: TRBV12-5
clone size: .
D gene: .
CDR3 length: 12
CDR3 DNA: TGTGCTAGTGGTGCAGGGCCTTATGGCTACACCTTC
CDR3 protein: CASGAGPYGYTF

J gene: TRBJ1-4
V gene: TRBV19
clone size: .
D gene: TRBD1
CDR3 length: 14
CDR3 DNA: TGTGCCAGTACGACAGGGGCAACTAATGAAAAACTGTTTTTT
CDR3 protein: CASTTGATNEKLFF

J gene: TRBJ1-5
V gene: TRBV18
clone size: .
D gene: .
CDR3 length: 13
CDR3 DNA: TGTGCCAGCTCACCCGCGCTCGATCAGCCCCAGCATTTT
CDR3 protein: CASSPALDQPQHF

J gene: TRBJ2-1
V gene: TRBV11-2
clone size: .
D gene: TRBD2
CDR3 length: 15
CDR3 DNA: TGTGCCAGCAGCTTAGTGTCTAGCGGGGGTAATGAGCAGTTCTTC
CDR3 protein: CASSLVSSGGNEQFF

J gene: TRBJ1-2
V gene: TRBV6-5
clone size: .
D gene: TRBD1
CDR3 length: 14
CDR3 DNA: TGTGCCAGCAGGAAACAGGGGGCTCAATATGGCTACACCTTC
CDR3 protein: CASRKQGAQYGYTF

J gene: TRBJ1-1
V gene: TRBV5-1
clone size: .
D gene: .
CDR3 length: 14
CDR3 DNA: TGCGCCAGCAGCATGCAGGGTGGGGACACTGAAGCTTTCTTT
CDR3 protein: CASSMQGGDTEAFF